Listed here are 17 T cell receptor beta chains from one sample, sequenced in a study of blood T cell repertoires in COVID-19. Data came from immunoSEQ multiplex PCR; TCRdb stores just in-frame clones and leaves some out. The sample consists of 200,000 to 250,000 clones, approximately 83% of them appearing once. The specimen was peripheral blood. These receptors all stem from a woman aged 25 to 39 who had recovered from COVID-19.

The rearrangement joins TRBV12-3 or TRBV12-4 to TRBJ2-5; tentative D call: TRBD2 (5 bases). The germline V and J ends were trimmed by 9 bases and 4 bases, with 15 bases remaining between them. The CDR3 consists of 13 residues. The CDR3 nucleotides are TGTGCCAGTCGCCCTAGCCTACTAGAGACCCAGTACTTC. Amino acids: CASRPSLLETQYF.

This clone was seen a single time. The chain joins TRBV27 to TRBJ1-1; a possible D gene is TRBD1 (5 bases). V was trimmed by 3 bases and J by 1 base, leaving 9 bases between them. Germline V gene lookup returns CDR1 MNHEY and CDR2 SMNVEV (reference sequence). This CDR3 spans 14 amino acids. CDR3 nucleotide sequence: TGTGCCAGCAGTTTTGGCGGGGGGAACACTGAAGCTTTCTTT. It is translated as CASSFGGGNTEAFF.

The chain uses TRBV3-1 (or the pseudogene TRBV3-2) and TRBJ1-1; D is unresolved. The germline V and J ends were trimmed by 5 bases and 0 bases, with 10 bases remaining between them. The CDR3 loop spans 14 amino acids. The V gene's germline CDR1 is LGHDT and CDR2 YNNKEL (reference sequence). The CDR3 nucleotides read TGTGCCAGCAGCGCTGGACTTATGAACACTGAAGCTTTCTTT. It specifies CASSAGLMNTEAFF.

The V gene is TRBV3-1 (or the pseudogene TRBV3-2), the J gene TRBJ1-2; 7 bases align to TRBD1. The CDR3 has 13 amino acids. Germline V gene sequence: CDR1 LGHDT, CDR2 YNNKEL (reference sequence). V was pared by 5 bases and J by 7 bases, with 7 bases of the junction left unmatched. The CDR3, as DNA: TGTGCCAGCAGCTCCGGGAGGGGGCTTGGCTACACCTTC. This gives the protein CASSSGRGLGYTF.

The gene calls are TRBV29-1 and TRBJ2-7; tentative D call: TRBD1 (5 bases). The CDR3 sequence is 14 residues long. V dropped 0 bases and J dropped 0 bases, with 9 bases sitting between them. From germline, CDR1 is SQVTM and CDR2 ANQGSEA. For the CDR3, the DNA is TGCAGCGTTGAAGATCGAGACAGCTCCTACGAGCAGTACTTC. The encoded protein is CSVEDRDSSYEQYF.

The rearrangement links TRBV12-3 or TRBV12-4 to TRBJ2-1, with TRBD1 as a possible D gene (5 bases). CDR3 length equals 13 residues. V was cut by 1 base and J by 9 bases, with 10 bases left in between. DNA for the CDR3: TGTGCCAGCAGTTTAGGAGGCACAGGTGAGCAGTTCTTC. It encodes CASSLGGTGEQFF.

J is TRBJ1-2 and V is TRBV4-1; D uncertain. Germline V CDR1 and CDR2: MGHRA, YSYEKL. V lost 1 base and J lost 8, with 11 bases in between. CDR3 size: 13 residues. The CDR3 sequence is CASSQAPSEGYTF. The CDR3 DNA reads TGCGCCAGCAGCCAAGCCCCTTCTGAGGGCTACACCTTC.

This clone was seen just once. V gene TRBV2 combines with J gene TRBJ2-1; 9 bases are a match to TRBD1. The CDR3 is made up of 16 amino acids. J lost 0 bases, V lost 6 bases, and 6 bases had no gene match. Germline CDR1 reads SNHLY; CDR2 reads FYNNEI. The chain's CDR3 is CASSPWTGVSYNEQFF. CDR3 DNA: TGTGCCAGCAGCCCCTGGACAGGGGTCTCCTACAATGAGCAGTTCTTC.

The chain joins TRBV24-1 to TRBJ2-2, with TRBD1 identical over 7 bases. J gave up 3 bases and V 5 bases, and 5 bases lay outside the gene matches. Germline CDR1 KGHDR, CDR2 SFDVKD. CDR3 size: 15 residues. For the CDR3, the DNA is TGTGCCACCAGTGGAACAGGGGATTACACCGGGGAGCTGTTTTTT. This gives the protein CATSGTGDYTGELFF.

In this sample, this clone turned up a few times. The chain carries TRBV4-3 and TRBJ1-2, with 8 bases lining up with TRBD1. CDR1 LGHNA and CDR2 YSLEER come from the germline V gene. The ends lost 0 bases at V and 6 bases at J; junction bases unmatched: 9. This CDR3 is 16 amino acids long. The CDR3 DNA reads as TGCGCCAGCAGCCAAGAGAGGGGACAGGCTCTAGATGGCTACACCTTC. It is translated as CASSQERGQALDGYTF.

This clone was seen once. The rearrangement joins TRBV2 to TRBJ2-2; the D gene is possibly TRBD1 (5 bases). CDR1 is SNHLY and CDR2 is FYNNEI in the germline V gene. V was trimmed by 6 bases and J by 4 bases, leaving 12 bases between them. CDR3 length: 14 amino acids. As DNA, the CDR3 is TGTGCCAGCAGACAGGATTTTAGCACCGGGGAGCTGTTTTTT. Translated: CASRQDFSTGELFF.

V is TRBV11-2 and J is TRBJ2-4; 7 bases map to TRBD2. Germline loops: CDR1 SGHAT, CDR2 FQNNGV. With V trimmed by 5 bases and J by 8 bases, 9 bases remained unmatched. The CDR3 has 14 amino acids. The CDR3 loop reads CASSKTGGVDIQYF. In DNA, the CDR3 is TGTGCCAGCAGCAAGACTGGGGGGGTGGACATTCAGTACTTC.

V is TRBV19 and J is TRBJ1-6, with 7 bases that match TRBD1. Unmatched junction bases numbered 4, after V lost 4 bases and J lost 7 bases. This CDR3 has 14 amino acids. Per germline, CDR1 LNHDA and CDR2 SQIVND (reference sequence). The CDR3 DNA reads TGTGCCAGTAGTAAGACAGGGCGAAATTCACCCCTCCACTTT. This gives the protein CASSKTGRNSPLHF.

The V gene is TRBV27, the J gene TRBJ1-6; 8 bases match TRBD1. The V gene's germline CDR1 is MNHEY and CDR2 SMNVEV (reference sequence). V was pared by 5 bases and J by 9 bases, with 9 bases of the junction left unmatched. This CDR3 has 15 residues. Here the CDR3 DNA reads TGTGCCAGCAGTCCACAGGGGGGGTCTCTTTCACCCCTCCACTTT. Its protein product is CASSPQGGSLSPLHF.

This clone was detected only a few times. The gene calls are TRBV4-2 and TRBJ2-2; TRBD1 agrees at 10 bases. The CDR3 is 16 amino acids. Germline-derived CDR1 and CDR2 are LGHNA and YNFKEQ. With V trimmed by 2 bases and J by 5 bases, 5 bases remained unmatched. CDR3 bases: TGTGCCAGCAGCCAACCGGGACAGGGGAGTACCGGGGAGCTGTTTTTT. Amino acids: CASSQPGQGSTGELFF.

The gene calls are TRBV28 and TRBJ2-1; D ambiguous. From germline, CDR1 is MDHEN and CDR2 SYDVKM. The ends were cut back, 8 bases at V and 10 bases at J, with 15 bases in the middle. The length of the CDR3 is 12 residues. CDR3 in amino acids: CASSILQAEQFF. The CDR3 nucleotides read TGTGCCAGCTCGATACTGCAGGCAGAGCAGTTCTTC.

The chain has TRBV15 and TRBJ1-2, with 9 bases aligning to TRBD1. After removal of 8 bases from V and 5 bases from J, the junction contained 6 bases not matched to a gene. CDR1 and CDR2 from the germline V gene are LNHNV and YYDKDF (reference sequence). This CDR3 region has 13 residues. This chain's CDR3 is CATALDRGYGYTF. The CDR3 nucleotides are TGTGCCACCGCCTTGGACAGGGGTTATGGCTACACCTTC.